This record looks at one T cell receptor (beta chain) sequence and its context. This record comes from a study of blood T cell repertoires in COVID-19. On the study more broadly: Acute and convalescent COVID-19 samples came from the United States, Italy and Spain.

Germline V gene data show CDR1 as MNHEY and CDR2 as SVGEGT. V lost 6 bases to trimming and J lost 3 bases, with 8 bases between them. This CDR3 has 12 residues. The participants were between about 18 and 90 years old and came from fewer than 25 US areas. Sequencing was performed with immunoSEQ multiplex PCR; in TCRdb, only in-frame clones are kept and a portion is missing. The table has around 450,000 clones, about 92% seen once. The clonotype comes from a man younger than 35 who had recovered from COVID-19. The sequenced sample consisted of PBMCs or T cells enriched from blood (not recorded which). This sequence joins TRBV6-2 or TRBV6-3 and TRBJ1-2; D is unresolved. The DNA of the CDR3 is TGTGCCAGCAGCGATGGCCACTATGGCTACACCTTC. It translates to CASSDGHYGYTF.